This TCR beta chain emerged from a study of T cells in women clearing cervical HPV infection (dated by TCRdb to the late 2010s). The study in broad terms: The cases were 25 to 30 women with histologically confirmed HPV16-related CIN3 or worse, and 2 of those women had invasive cancers. Controls were around 25 women whose single incident HPV16 infection cleared within 12 months without precancer or cancer developing. Blood from cases was collected at the visit where the lesion was first found, while blood from controls was collected once the infection could no longer be detected. Among cases, blood sampling occurred a median of roughly 160 days after lesion detection, with an interquartile range of about 90 to 230 days. HLA typing was available for only a few women, so HLA type could not be excluded as a confounder. Nested within Costa Rica's Guanacaste HPV Natural History Study, an exploratory proof-of-principle case-control study compared TCR repertoires across cervical HPV16 outcomes. Cases were matched to controls by age within five years and by the year the sample was collected. A median age of approximately 30 years was observed in cases versus 38 to 45 in controls, and no significant differences in baseline characteristics were found. The parent cohort enrolled 10,049 women aged 18 or older in Guanacaste, Costa Rica, during about 1993 to 1995 and followed them for 6 to 7 years. Quality controls consisted of five blinded duplicates per group, for a total of about 60 samples made up of about 50 participants and ten or so replicates.

The research as a whole found: Across sequencing depths, CIN3+ cases showed significantly higher TCR repertoire richness than controls, but evenness did not differ between the groups. Whether associations preceded infection or resulted from infection could not be shown with the cross-sectional design, and effector/memory subsets and HPV-specific T cells were not isolated. Because the number of T cells per sample was unknown, the richness differences could reflect varying T-cell content rather than repertoire biology. Cases were distinguished from controls with an estimated AUC of about 0.8 by random forest classifiers combining richness and V gene abundances. Lower TRBV6-7 relative abundance was observed in cases than in controls (roughly 0.11% versus 0.16%; Bonferroni P = 0.0008).

Every participant had a single incident cervical HPV16 infection, and prevalent HPV16 infections were excluded. Cervical HPV DNA was detected by MY09/MY11 PCR, and genotyping was performed by dot-blot hybridization. Roughly 15 mL of heparinized blood were centrifuged, and the buffy coat was aliquoted, frozen at -30°C, then stored at -80°C. QIAGEN kits were used to extract genomic DNA from buffy coat specimens. TCR beta CDR3 regions were amplified by multiplex PCR from an average of roughly 1.1 ug genomic DNA per sample using the immunoSEQ assay. Primer bias was corrected in the assay by using a complete synthetic TCR repertoire to establish an amplification baseline. Amplicons were sequenced on the Illumina platform. The paper's processing steps were these. Sequence errors were corrected by clustering with frequency ratios and a modified nearest-neighbor algorithm, and the sequences were then analyzed in the immunoSEQ Analyzer using IMGT gene definitions. TCR richness and evenness were averaged over 20 rarefaction repeats at each rarefaction depth, excluding samples with fewer sequences than the depth. Wilcoxon rank sum tests with FDR correction were used to compare relative abundances of V, D and J genes between the groups. In the blinded duplicates, the intraclass correlation was over 95% for TCR richness and averaged about 80% across more than 65 gene segments. This is the immuneACCESS table as TCRdb keeps it, with only in-frame sequences that have V and J called. A part of the clones is gone; compared with another copy, unresolved V genes explain less than half, and the rest is unexplained. V and J calls and clone size are those listed in that table; D and trimming were worked out from the DNA. The sample's clone listing holds approximately 34,000 clones. The leading ten clones occupy 5.5% to 8% of the sample.

Details on this clone: Its antigen specificity is not known. The CDR3 end lies 3 residues beyond the end of the read and is filled in from the germline J gene.

From V the trimming removes 5 bases and from J it removes 6 bases, while the gene matches leave 12 bases of the junction unaccounted for. The germline V gene (reference sequence) provides CDR1 LNHDA and CDR2 SQIVND. The CDR3, from cysteine to phenylalanine, totals 16 residues. Part of the CDR3 DNA is given, 39 bases translated from base 1. Recombination joined TRBV19 with TRBJ2-5, with 10 bases in between that match TRBD2. The TCR comes from a woman aged 18-69 years with a cervical HPV16 infection that either progressed to CIN3+ or cleared (not recorded which). The source material was blood buffy coat. The sequenced part of the CDR3 DNA is TGTGCCAGTAGTCCGCGGTGGGACACTAGCGGGAAGACC. The translation is CASSPRWDTSGKT. The complete CDR3 reads CASSPRWDTSGKTQYF.